What follows is one T cell receptor beta chain and its context. Its antigen remains undetermined. Per-base qualities were not stored, and no clone one base away is much larger. The library was obtained by the immunoSEQ multiplex PCR assay. In most patients, genomic DNA was isolated using the Qiagen DNeasy Blood and Tissue Kit and sent frozen to Adaptive Biotechnologies for TCR sequencing. For most patients, genomic DNA was subjected to high-throughput TCR-beta CDR3 sequencing by Adaptive Biotechnologies. Turning to the authors' computational methods: TCR sequencing data were retrieved from Adaptive's ImmunoSEQ software for 18 patients, whereas three other patients were processed with MiXCR and VDJtools. To correct CD4 versus CD8 sorting errors, sequences present in both subsets at a frequency ratio below 5:1 were removed. CDR3 nucleotide sequences shared between donor and recipient were removed because their origin could not be assigned. To count as alloreactive, a clone needed at least 2-fold expansion over unstimulated cells and a minimum CFSE-low frequency of 0.002% (template counts) or 0.001% (read counts). A clone was considered mappable if detected in the sequenced pre-transplant spleen, lymph node, or MLR CFSE-low populations of the donor or recipient. Cumulative frequency of alloreactive clones was calculated as a percentage of all sequences weighted by copy number. What TCRdb holds here is the immuneACCESS table cut down to in-frame rearrangements. Part of the clones is not present; checked against another copy, under half of the missing clones reflect an unresolved V gene, and the others are unexplained. V and J calls and clone size follow that table, whereas D and trimming were derived from the DNA. The sample has 90,000 to 130,000 clones on record, about 94% of them singletons. Of the sample, around 0.49% falls within the top ten clones.

Taken from cysteine to phenylalanine, the CDR3 has 14 residues. Only CDR3 DNA is held: 42 bases, read in frame from base 1. This sample was taken from a study of graft-versus-host responses after intestinal transplantation (dated by TCRdb to the early 2020s). At the level of the whole study: The transplants that recipients got were multivisceral, liver-intestinal, or isolated intestinal. Every recipient was given anti-thymocyte globulin induction, followed by about 3 years of maintenance tacrolimus and steroids. After intestinal transplantation, graft-versus-host and host-versus-graft alloreactive T cell clones were followed in the graft, circulation and bone marrow using bulk TCR-beta CDR3 sequencing. Alloreactive clones were identified by sequencing pre-transplant mixed lymphocyte reaction products and comparing them with unstimulated pre-transplant donor and recipient T cells. The cohort enrolled fewer than 25 intestinal transplant recipients including one retransplant, and a few patients lacking pretransplant specimens were excluded. A peak of at least 4% donor T cells among recipient peripheral blood mononuclear cells was the definition used for donor T cell macrochimerism. Rather than going through the commercial service, samples from a few later patients were sequenced in-house on an Illumina MiSeq and processed with MiXCR.

Broad study findings and their caveats: Early after transplant, declines in HvG clones were associated with peak levels of circulating GvH clones. GvH clones were detected in recipient bone marrow, and some of these GvH clones were observed earlier in ileal mucosa or blood, consistent with an intestinal mucosal origin. In the allografts of patients with donor T cell macrochimerism, GvH to HvG T cell clonal ratios were high. The conclusions were limited by the relatively low number and heterogeneity of the intestinal transplant patients.

This specimen's time point label, per the study, means: cells obtained before transplantation from donor or recipient. CD3+CD4+ and CD3+CD8+ populations were FACS-sorted from unstimulated pre-transplant donor and recipient cells taken from spleen or lymph nodes. The chain was built from TRBV21-1 and TRBJ1-2. TRBV21-1 is a documented pseudogene. This TCR came from a human donor who received an intestinal transplant. Source: unstimulated CD8+ T cells sorted from spleen or lymph node cells, taken before intestinal transplant. The sequence in DNA is TGTGCCAGCAGCAACCCCGGGAGGATTAATGAGTACACCTTC. It codes for CASSNPGRINEYTF.